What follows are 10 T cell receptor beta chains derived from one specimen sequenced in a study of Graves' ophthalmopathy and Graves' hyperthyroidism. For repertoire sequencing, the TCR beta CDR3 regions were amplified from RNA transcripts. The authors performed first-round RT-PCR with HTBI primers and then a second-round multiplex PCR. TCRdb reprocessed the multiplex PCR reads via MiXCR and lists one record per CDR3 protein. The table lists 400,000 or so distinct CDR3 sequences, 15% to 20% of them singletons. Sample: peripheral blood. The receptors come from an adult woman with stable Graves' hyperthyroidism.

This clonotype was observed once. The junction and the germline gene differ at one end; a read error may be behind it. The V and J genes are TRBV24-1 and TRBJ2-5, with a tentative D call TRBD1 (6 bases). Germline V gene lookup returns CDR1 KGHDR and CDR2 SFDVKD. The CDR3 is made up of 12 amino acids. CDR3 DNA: TGTGCCAGCTCACCAGGGGACGGCCCCCCGGACTTC. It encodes CASSPGDGPPDF.

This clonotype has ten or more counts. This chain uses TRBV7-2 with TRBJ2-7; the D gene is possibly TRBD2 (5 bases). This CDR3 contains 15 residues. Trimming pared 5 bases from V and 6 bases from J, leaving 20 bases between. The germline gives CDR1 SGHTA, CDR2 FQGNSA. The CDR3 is CASSPGNSGRFEQYF. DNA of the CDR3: TGTGCCAGCAGCCCCGGGAACAGCGGAAGGTTCGAGCAGTACTTC.

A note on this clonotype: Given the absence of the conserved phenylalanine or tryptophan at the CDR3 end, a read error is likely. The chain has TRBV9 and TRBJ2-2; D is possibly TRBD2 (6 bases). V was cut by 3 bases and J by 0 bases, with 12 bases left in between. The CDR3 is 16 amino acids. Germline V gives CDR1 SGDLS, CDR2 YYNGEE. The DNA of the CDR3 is TGTGCCAGCAGCGCCGTGGGGGAGGCGAACACCGGGGAGCTGTTTTTG. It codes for CASSAVGEANTGELFL.

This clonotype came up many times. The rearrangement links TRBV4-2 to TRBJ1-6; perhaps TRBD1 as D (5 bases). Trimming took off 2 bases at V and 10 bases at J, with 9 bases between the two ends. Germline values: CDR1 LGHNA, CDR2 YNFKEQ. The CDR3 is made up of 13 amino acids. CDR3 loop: CASSQWGSSPLHF. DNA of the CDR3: TGTGCCAGCAGCCAATGGGGGAGCTCACCCCTCCACTTT.

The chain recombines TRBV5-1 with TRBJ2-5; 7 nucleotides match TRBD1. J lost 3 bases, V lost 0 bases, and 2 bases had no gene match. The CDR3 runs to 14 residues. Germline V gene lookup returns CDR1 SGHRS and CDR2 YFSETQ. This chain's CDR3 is CASSLVDREETQYF. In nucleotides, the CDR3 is TGCGCCAGCAGCTTGGTAGACAGGGAAGAGACCCAGTACTTC.

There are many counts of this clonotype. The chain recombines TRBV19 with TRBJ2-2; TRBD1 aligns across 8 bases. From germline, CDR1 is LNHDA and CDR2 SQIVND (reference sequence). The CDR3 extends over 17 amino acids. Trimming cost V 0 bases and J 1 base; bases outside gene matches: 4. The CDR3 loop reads CASSIDRGTGNTGELFF. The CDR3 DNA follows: TGTGCCAGTAGTATAGATCGAGGGACAGGGAACACCGGGGAGCTGTTTTTT.

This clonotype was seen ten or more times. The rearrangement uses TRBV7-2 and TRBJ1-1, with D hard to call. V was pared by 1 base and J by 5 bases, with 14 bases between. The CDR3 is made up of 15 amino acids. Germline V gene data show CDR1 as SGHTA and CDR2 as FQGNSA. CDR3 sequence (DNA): TGTGCCAGCAGCTTAGGTGAATCAGTACTGACTGAAGCTTTCTTT. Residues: CASSLGESVLTEAFF.

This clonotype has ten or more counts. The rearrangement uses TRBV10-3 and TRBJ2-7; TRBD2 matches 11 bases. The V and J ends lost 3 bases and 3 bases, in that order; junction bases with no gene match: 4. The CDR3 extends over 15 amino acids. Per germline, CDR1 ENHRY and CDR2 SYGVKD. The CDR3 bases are TGTGCCATCAGTGATGGAACTAGCGGGAGCTACGAGCAGTACTTC. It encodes CAISDGTSGSYEQYF.

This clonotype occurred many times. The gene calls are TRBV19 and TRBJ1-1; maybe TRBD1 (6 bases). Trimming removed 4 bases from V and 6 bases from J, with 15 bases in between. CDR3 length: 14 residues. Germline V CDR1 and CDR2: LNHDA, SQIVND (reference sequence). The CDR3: CASSRDHRVPEAFF. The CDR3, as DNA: TGTGCCAGTAGTAGGGACCACAGGGTACCTGAAGCTTTCTTT.

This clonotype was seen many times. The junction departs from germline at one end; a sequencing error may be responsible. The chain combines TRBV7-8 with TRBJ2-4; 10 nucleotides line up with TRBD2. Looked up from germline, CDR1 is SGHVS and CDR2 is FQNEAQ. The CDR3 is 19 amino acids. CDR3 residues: CASSSTLIAGGRGKNIKYF. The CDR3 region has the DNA TGTGCCAGCAGCTCGACCCTTATAGCGGGAGGCAGGGGGAAAAACATTAAGTACTTC.